The entry below gives a single TCR beta chain sequence along with its context. Other DNA sequences in the same sample also yield this CDR3. This sample was included in a study of shared clonotypes between healthy human individuals. Germline V CDR1 and CDR2: SGHRS, YFSETQ. Trimming took 1 base from V and 1 from J, leaving 6 bases between them. This CDR3 comprises 13 residues. CD45RO-negative, CCR7-positively selected cells formed the naive CD8 fraction, excluding terminally differentiated effector memory CD45RA+ cells. Every donor, a Caucasian adult, lived in Nashville, Tennessee. Profiling relied on immunoSEQ multiplex PCR, and the TCRdb table lists in-frame clones only, not all of them. The sample holds about 2.2 million clones, 93% seen once.

This chain links TRBV5-1 with TRBJ2-7; perhaps TRBD2 as D (5 bases). Sequenced input: naive CD8+ T cells from PBMCs. This clonotype originated in a young man in good health. Some clones in this sample may be carry-over from other donors' samples. CDR3 residues: CASSLTGSYEQYF. CDR3 nucleotides: TGCGCCAGCAGCTTGACGGGATCCTACGAGCAGTACTTC.